This is a list of T cell receptor beta chains from one sample in a study of blood T cell repertoires in COVID-19. Generated by immunoSEQ multiplex PCR, the TCRdb table keeps only in-frame clones and is missing some. The sample records 400,000 to 550,000 clones, roughly 91% being singletons. The sample taken for sequencing was peripheral blood. These receptors came from a woman between 25 and 40 years old with acute or convalescent COVID-19. The CDR3 runs from the conserved cysteine through the conserved F or W. A D gene is named only where the DNA matches it firmly. Size tells how often a clone was seen (once, few, many) or the class of an expanded clone, and some rows leave it out.

>-|TRBV5-1|TRBJ2-7|TRBD1
CASSLVPTGTGAYEQYF
TGCGCCAGCAGCTTGGTTCCGACCGGGACAGGGGCCTACGAGCAGTACTTC
>-|TRBV7-3|TRBJ2-1|-
CASSLLGNDEQFF
TGTGCCAGCAGCTTATTGGGCAACGATGAGCAGTTCTTC
>-|TRBV3-1/TRBV3-2|TRBJ1-1|-
CASSRQVGGWATEAFF
TGTGCCAGCAGCCGCCAGGTAGGAGGATGGGCCACTGAAGCTTTCTTT
>-|TRBV6-1|TRBJ1-6|-
CASSEGPWAYDPLHF
TGTGCCAGCAGTGAAGGACCTTGGGCTTATGATCCCCTCCACTTT
>-|TRBV12-2|TRBJ2-5|-
CASRLVLEGGKETQYF
TGTGCAAGTCGCTTAGTTTTAGAGGGCGGGAAAGAGACCCAGTACTTC
>-|TRBV6-1|TRBJ2-7|TRBD2
CASSALLAGRSYEQYF
TGTGCCAGCAGTGCCTTACTAGCGGGGAGATCCTACGAGCAGTACTTC
>-|TRBV27|TRBJ2-1|-
CASTGLPRPDEQFF
TGTGCCAGCACGGGACTCCCCAGGCCCGATGAGCAGTTCTTC
>-|TRBV5-6|TRBJ1-1|TRBD1
CASSWTGGGTEAFF
TGTGCCAGCAGCTGGACAGGTGGAGGGACTGAAGCTTTCTTT
>-|TRBV7-9|TRBJ1-1|-
CASSSLGGGTEAFF
TGTGCCAGCAGCTCCCTTGGGGGGGGGACTGAAGCTTTCTTT
>-|TRBV29-1|TRBJ2-3|-
CSVEDLQGWGTDTQYF
TGCAGCGTTGAAGATCTTCAGGGTTGGGGCACAGATACGCAGTATTTT
>once|TRBV3-1/TRBV3-2|TRBJ2-2|TRBD2
CASSQDGAGGITGELFF
TGTGCCAGCAGCCAAGATGGTGCGGGGGGGATCACCGGGGAGCTGTTTTTT
>-|TRBV21-1|TRBJ2-6|-
CASSKKVGKGPGANVLTF
TGTGCCAGCAGCAAAAAGGTTGGTAAGGGGCCTGGGGCCAACGTCCTGACTTTC
>-|TRBV3-1/TRBV3-2|TRBJ1-1|-
CASTHRNTEAFF
TGTGCCAGCACCCACCGGAACACTGAAGCTTTCTTT
>-|TRBV30|TRBJ2-7|-
CAWSAEEVDEQYF
TGTGCCTGGAGTGCGGAGGAAGTGGACGAGCAGTACTTC
>-|TRBV4-1|TRBJ2-1|TRBD2
CASSHSVGLAGKEQFF
TGCGCCAGCAGCCATTCGGTTGGACTAGCGGGGAAAGAGCAGTTCTTC
>-|TRBV7-8|TRBJ2-7|-
CASSLDTLYEQYF
TGTGCCAGCAGCCTCGACACACTCTATGAGCAGTACTTC
>-|TRBV14|TRBJ1-6|-
CASSQTDTRYSPLHF
TGTGCCAGCAGCCAAACGGACACGAGATATTCACCCCTCCACTTT
>-|TRBV29-1|TRBJ1-2|TRBD1
CSVPGQVYGYTF
TGCAGCGTTCCGGGACAGGTATATGGCTACACCTTC
>-|TRBV7-3|TRBJ2-5|-
CASSQGGGSQETQYF
TGTGCCAGCAGCCAAGGGGGAGGGTCCCAAGAGACCCAGTACTTC
>-|TRBV19|TRBJ2-7|TRBD1
CASSDPRTGGSYEQYF
TGTGCCAGTAGCGACCCTCGGACAGGGGGCTCCTACGAGCAGTACTTC
>-|TRBV5-3|TRBJ2-7|-
CARSWASYEQYF
TGTGCCAGAAGCTGGGCCTCCTACGAGCAGTACTTC
>-|TRBV28|TRBJ2-3|-
CASSLPQTSTDTQYF
TGTGCCAGCAGTTTACCCCAGACTAGCACAGATACGCAGTATTTT
>-|TRBV10-2|TRBJ1-5|-
CASSESDGVGQPQHF
TGCGCCAGCAGTGAGTCCGACGGGGTGGGTCAGCCCCAGCATTTT
>-|TRBV30|TRBJ1-2|-
CAWSTDLNYGYTF
TGTGCCTGGAGCACGGACTTAAACTATGGCTACACCTTC
>once|TRBV2|TRBJ2-2|TRBD1
CASRRQGSPGELFF
TGTGCCAGCCGTCGACAGGGCAGCCCCGGGGAGCTGTTTTTT
>once|TRBV4-1|TRBJ2-1|-
CASSQDPRETFLVEQFF
TGCGCCAGCAGCCAAGATCCACGGGAAACGTTTTTGGTTGAGCAGTTCTTC
>-|TRBV9|TRBJ2-1|TRBD2
CASSVSGTNNEQFF
TGTGCCAGCAGCGTTAGCGGGACAAACAATGAGCAGTTCTTC
>-|TRBV2|TRBJ1-5|-
CASRGPYSNQPQHF
TGTGCCAGCAGGGGCCCTTATAGCAATCAGCCCCAGCATTTT
>once|TRBV5-1|TRBJ2-3|-
CASSLVPSTDTQYF
TGCGCCAGCAGCTTGGTTCCAAGCACAGATACGCAGTATTTT
>-|TRBV5-1|TRBJ2-7|-
CASSGGRPGEQYF
TGCGCCAGCAGCGGCGGGCGGCCCGGCGAGCAGTACTTC
>-|TRBV28|TRBJ1-5|-
CASMTSGNQPQHF
TGTGCCAGCATGACATCGGGCAATCAGCCCCAGCATTTT
>-|TRBV24-1|TRBJ2-1|-
CATSETGYNEQFF
TGTGCCACCAGTGAAACAGGGTACAATGAGCAGTTCTTC
>-|TRBV9|TRBJ1-2|TRBD1
CASSVGWTGGGGYTF
TGTGCCAGCAGCGTAGGGTGGACAGGGGGAGGCGGCTACACCTTC
>-|TRBV3-1/TRBV3-2|TRBJ1-6|-
CASSLDFDSSYNSPLHF
TGTGCCAGCAGCCTGGACTTCGATAGCTCCTATAATTCACCCCTCCACTTT
>-|TRBV7-9|TRBJ2-1|-
CASSLYRETTYNEQFF
TGTGCCAGCAGCTTATATAGGGAGACTACGTACAATGAGCAGTTCTTC
>-|TRBV28|TRBJ2-5|TRBD2
CASSSLSGGGETQYF
TGTGCCAGCAGTTCGCTCAGCGGGGGAGGGGAGACCCAGTACTTC
>-|TRBV27|TRBJ1-2|-
CASRRTAPRNNYGYTF
TGTGCCAGCAGGAGGACAGCCCCTCGGAATAACTATGGCTACACCTTC
>-|TRBV13|TRBJ2-5|TRBD1
CASSPGTGGFYRETQYF
TGTGCCAGCAGCCCCGGGACAGGGGGTTTTTATCGGGAGACCCAGTACTTC
>-|TRBV5-1|TRBJ2-1|-
CASSLESSYNEQFF
TGCGCCAGCAGCTTAGAGAGCTCCTACAATGAGCAGTTCTTC
>-|TRBV6-2/TRBV6-3|TRBJ2-1|TRBD2
CASSLLAGGPNEQFF
TGTGCCAGCAGTCTCCTAGCGGGGGGGCCTAATGAGCAGTTCTTC
>-|TRBV5-1|TRBJ2-7|TRBD2
CASSGGTSGGFEQYF
TGCGCCAGCAGCGGCGGGACTAGCGGGGGTTTCGAGCAGTACTTC
>-|TRBV9|TRBJ2-2|-
CASSVKNTTWNTGELFF
TGTGCCAGCAGCGTTAAAAACACCACCTGGAACACCGGGGAGCTGTTTTTT
>-|TRBV5-6|TRBJ2-5|TRBD2
CASRATSGGYYETQYF
TGTGCCAGCAGGGCCACTAGCGGGGGGTACTACGAGACCCAGTACTTC
>once|TRBV12-3/TRBV12-4|TRBJ1-2|TRBD1
CASGQGGYGYTF
TGTGCCAGCGGACAGGGGGGCTATGGCTACACCTTC
>-|TRBV27|TRBJ2-7|-
CASSPYRQATTQYEQYF
TGTGCCAGCAGTCCTTACCGACAGGCGACTACTCAATACGAGCAGTACTTC